The present T cell receptor beta chain was sequenced within a study of long-term antiretroviral therapy in people with HIV. On the study more broadly: The oldest samples precede the 2015 immediate-ART recommendation by about a decade.

The assay used was immunoSEQ (version v3.0), run at survey level. Using immunoSEQ multiplex PCR, the repertoire was profiled, and TCRdb retains in-frame clones only, with some absent. The profile covers approximately 13,000 clones, with 80% to 85% appearing a single time and around a sixth taken by the ten largest. Samples held roughly 0.9-10 million cryopreserved PBMC before DNA extraction. The germline V gene has CDR1 MGHRA and CDR2 YSYEKL. Trimming stripped 0 bases from V and 0 bases from J, with 17 bases between. The CDR3 totals 18 residues. Sequenced here: unsorted PBMCs, sampled 1.8 years before starting antiretroviral therapy. The sequence derives from a woman in her 40s with HIV. The chain has TRBV4-1 and TRBJ1-1; unclear D gene. The CDR3 loop reads CASSQERFVPTMNTEAFF. The CDR3 DNA is TGCGCCAGCAGCCAAGAGCGATTCGTACCAACCATGAACACTGAAGCTTTCTTT.